The 16 T cell receptor beta chains below come from one sample, sequenced in a study of T cell repertoires in cytomegalovirus infection. TCRdb analysed the reads with MiXCR anew, one entry per CDR3 protein. The table shows 350,000 to 550,000 distinct CDR3 sequences, with about 33% occurring only once. Sequenced input: PBMCs. The receptors here all came from a human donor in good health (CMV status not recorded). Some clones in this sample may be carry-over from other donors' samples.

This clonotype showed up just once. At one end, the junction sequence differs from germline, possibly due to a read error. This chain connects TRBV7-6 to TRBJ1-6; D is unresolved. Germline CDR1 is SGHVS and CDR2 is FNYEAQ. The CDR3 spans 15 residues. DNA for the CDR3: TGTGCCAGCAGCTTAGAAGTATCCCGTAATTCACCCCACCACTTT. Amino acids: CASSLEVSRNSPHHF.

The chain carries TRBV6-6 and TRBJ2-1; 7 bases align to TRBD1. Germline-derived CDR1 and CDR2 are MNHNY and SVGAGI (reference sequence). V lost 0 bases to trimming and J lost 5 bases; unmatched junction nucleotides: 4. The length of the CDR3 is 15 residues. The CDR3 DNA reads TGTGCCAGCAGTTACTCGGGACAGCAGCACAATGAGCAGTTCTTC. The encoded protein is CASSYSGQQHNEQFF.

The rearrangement uses TRBV7-6 and TRBJ1-4; 7 bases map to TRBD1. Germline V gene lookup returns CDR1 SGHVS and CDR2 FNYEAQ. The CDR3 contains 16 residues. V trimming: 7 bases; J trimming: 0 bases; junction bases outside the gene matches: 8. The CDR3 here is CASNKQGTATNEKLFF. The CDR3 DNA sequence: TGTGCCAGCAATAAACAGGGGACGGCAACTAATGAAAAACTGTTTTTT.

This clonotype has more than one count but fewer than ten. The chain combines TRBV29-1 with TRBJ2-4; D is unresolved. There are 13 residues in the CDR3. Germline-derived CDR1 and CDR2 are SQVTM and ANQGSEA. V was cut by 4 bases and J by 0 bases, with 7 bases left in between. DNA of the CDR3: TGCAGCGTTGGTGCGATAGCCAAAAACATTCAGTACTTC. This gives the protein CSVGAIAKNIQYF.

In this sample, this clonotype turned up a few times. DNA for the CDR3: TGCGCCAGCAGCCCCAATGGATCGGGCAATCAGCCCCAGCATTTT. This gives the protein CASSPNGSGNQPQHF. The J gene is TRBJ1-5, the V gene TRBV10-2; D call uncertain. CDR3 size: 15 residues. Trimming pared 6 bases from V and 2 bases from J, leaving 14 bases between. Germline CDR1 and CDR2: WSHSY and SAAADI.

The V and J genes are TRBV4-1 and TRBJ1-5, with D hard to call. Between the trimmed V and J ends, which lost 4 bases and 0 bases, there was a span of 13 bases. The CDR3 runs 16 residues. Germline assignment: CDR1 MGHRA and CDR2 YSYEKL. The CDR3 spells CASSPRQRTSNQPQHF. The CDR3 nucleotides read TGCGCCAGCAGCCCACGACAAAGGACTAGCAATCAGCCCCAGCATTTT.

The chain couples TRBV10-2 to TRBJ2-7, with 8 bases aligning to TRBD1. This CDR3 is built from 14 residues. V lost 4 bases to trimming and J lost 3 bases; unmatched junction nucleotides: 5. Germline values: CDR1 WSHSY, CDR2 SAAADI. This chain's CDR3 is CASSGGDRGYEQYF. CDR3 DNA sequence: TGCGCCAGCAGTGGCGGAGACAGGGGCTACGAGCAGTACTTC.

V and J are TRBV19 and TRBJ1-2, with D possibly TRBD1 on 6 matching bases. The CDR3 contains 13 residues. The germline CDR1 and CDR2 sequences are LNHDA and SQIVND (reference sequence). V was cut by 7 bases and J by 4 bases, with 13 bases left in between. The chain's CDR3 is CASKEQGLYGYTF. The CDR3 coding sequence is TGTGCCAGTAAAGAACAGGGACTCTATGGCTACACCTTC.

This chain joins TRBV7-9 and TRBJ2-7; D is perhaps TRBD1 (6 bases). Germline V CDR1 and CDR2: SEHNR, FQNEAQ (reference sequence). The ends were cut back, 5 bases at V and 4 bases at J, with 15 bases in the middle. This CDR3 spans 14 amino acids. The CDR3: CASSTSGTLYEQYF. For the CDR3, the DNA is TGTGCCAGCAGCACTTCCGGGACACTTTACGAGCAGTACTTC. Together with reference TRBV7-9 and TRBJ2-7, the CDR3 gives the full variable domain: DTGVSQNPRHKITKRGQNVTFRCDPISEHNRLYWYRQTLGQGPEFLTYFQNEAQLEKSRLLSDRFSAERPKGSFSTLEIQRTEQGDSAMYLCASSTSGTLYEQYFGPGTRLTVT.

The sample holds one count of this clonotype. This rearrangement joins TRBV10-3 to TRBJ2-1; the match to TRBD2 covers 8 bases. Germline CDR1 ENHRY, CDR2 SYGVKD. J gave up 5 bases and V 0 bases, and 6 bases lay outside the gene matches. This CDR3 comprises 16 residues. CDR3 region: CAISESGAGGNNEQFF. The CDR3 region has the DNA TGTGCCATCAGTGAGTCTGGGGCGGGGGGCAACAATGAGCAGTTCTTC.

This clonotype showed up just a few times. This chain uses TRBV4-2 with TRBJ2-7, with 7 bases aligning to TRBD2. Trimming took 1 base from V and 0 from J; bases not matched to a gene: 6. Germline CDR1 reads LGHNA; CDR2 reads YNFKEQ. The CDR3 covers 16 residues. The CDR3 region has the DNA TGTGCCAGCAGCCAAGGGACGGGGGGTACCTCCTACGAGCAGTACTTC. Encoded protein: CASSQGTGGTSYEQYF.

The chain employs TRBV28 and TRBJ1-2; 10 bases align to TRBD1. This CDR3 is 15 amino acids long. The V segment lost 4 bases and the J segment 3 bases; nucleotides outside the gene matches: 5. CDR1 MDHEN and CDR2 SYDVKM come from the germline V gene. CDR3 loop: CASSSAGTGDYGYTF. In DNA form, the CDR3 reads TGTGCCAGCAGTTCTGCCGGGACAGGGGACTATGGCTACACCTTC.

This clonotype was observed a few times. The chain links TRBV3-1 to TRBJ2-7, with TRBD2 as a possible D gene (6 bases). The V end lost 0 bases, the J end lost 4 bases, and 19 bases lay between the germline ends. The CDR3 covers 17 residues. Per germline, CDR1 LGHDT and CDR2 YNNKEL (reference sequence). CDR3 DNA sequence: TGTGCCAGCAGCCAAGATACCCTCCGGATTGGGGGGTACGAGCAGTACTTC. It yields the protein CASSQDTLRIGGYEQYF.

V gene TRBV20-1 combines with J gene TRBJ1-2, with D maybe TRBD1 (5 bases). Trimming took 5 bases from V and 7 from J, leaving 11 bases between them. Germline loops: CDR1 DFQATT, CDR2 SNEGSKA (reference sequence). CDR3 length: 11 amino acids. The CDR3: CSAEKGFGYTF. For the CDR3, the DNA is TGCAGTGCTGAGAAGGGGTTTGGCTACACCTTC.

The rearrangement links TRBV18 to TRBJ1-1, with D possibly matching TRBD1 (5 bases). Trimming removed 4 bases from V and 5 bases from J, with 14 bases in between. Per germline, CDR1 KGHSH and CDR2 LQKENI. The CDR3 spans 14 residues. This CDR3 reads CASSQTDITTEAFF. In nucleotides, the CDR3 is TGTGCCAGCTCACAGACAGATATAACAACTGAAGCTTTCTTT.

This clonotype came up once. This may come from a read error, since a much larger clone is one base off. The CDR3 carries no conserved terminal phenylalanine or tryptophan, so it likely arises from a read error. V is TRBV11-2 and J is TRBJ1-3; D is unresolved. This CDR3 has 14 amino acids. With 6 bases removed from V and 8 bases from J, the gap between germline ends came to 17 bases. Germline V CDR1 and CDR2: SGHAT, FQNNGV. The CDR3 DNA reads as TGTGCCAGCAGTTCAACGCGCGCTGGTGACACCATATATTGT. This gives the protein CASSSTRAGDTIYC.